A selection of T cell receptor beta chains follows, all from one sample in a study of regulatory T cells in long-lasting Graves disease. TCRdb passed the multiplex PCR reads through MiXCR, listing each CDR3 protein once. The sample contains approximately 290,000 distinct CDR3 sequences, around a fifth of which appear only once. Sequenced here: peripheral blood mononuclear cells (PBMCs), sampled when the disease was refractory, from a patient treated with antithyroid drugs. Every receptor here comes from a female donor with Graves disease. Each CDR3 is given with its conserved first and last residue. The D gene is left open where the match is weak. Some rows have no size entry. The others give once, few or many, or a class for an expanded clone.

J: TRBJ2-7; size: NA; V: TRBV19; length: 15; D: TRBD2; DNA: TGTGCCAGTAGTATAGCTCTAGCGGGAACCTACGAGCAGTACTTC; CDR3: CASSIALAGTYEQYF
J: TRBJ2-6; size: many; V: TRBV6-5; length: 17; D: TRBD2; DNA: TGTGCCAGCAGTTGGGTCGGGAGGGCCTCTGGGGCCAACGTCCTGACTTTC; CDR3: CASSWVGRASGANVLTF
J: TRBJ2-7; size: few; V: TRBV7-9; length: 16; D: NA; DNA: TGTGCCAGCAGACGAGGGGGGGGCGGACTAGACTACGAGCAGTACTTC; CDR3: CASRRGGGGLDYEQYF
J: TRBJ2-7; size: NA; V: TRBV18; length: 15; D: NA; DNA: TGTGCCAGCTCATCTCTGGGAAGCCCAATTCGACGTCGGTACTTC; CDR3: CASSSLGSPIRRRYF
J: TRBJ2-1; size: once; V: TRBV4-2; length: 15; D: NA; DNA: TGTGCCAGCAGCCAAAAGGTGGCAATGGATAATGAGCAGTTCTTC; CDR3: CASSQKVAMDNEQFF
J: TRBJ1-2; size: NA; V: TRBV12-3/TRBV12-4; length: 13; D: NA; DNA: TGTGCCAGCAGTTCCACAGGGCACTATGGCTACACCTTC; CDR3: CASSSTGHYGYTF
J: TRBJ2-7; size: once; V: TRBV3-1; length: 13; D: NA; DNA: TGTGCCAGCAGCCAAGTATTAGGGATCGAGCAGTACTTC; CDR3: CASSQVLGIEQYF
J: TRBJ2-1; size: NA; V: TRBV6-1; length: 18; D: TRBD2; DNA: TGTGCCAGCAGGGGGCCCGGGACTAGCGGGAGCTCCTACAATGAGCAGTTCTTC; CDR3: CASRGPGTSGSSYNEQFF
J: TRBJ1-2; size: few; V: TRBV12-5; length: 14; D: NA; DNA: TGTGCTAGTGGTTTATCGGCGGACCCAGGGGGCTACACCTTC; CDR3: CASGLSADPGGYTF
J: TRBJ2-4; size: NA; V: TRBV6-1; length: 15; D: NA; DNA: TGTGCCAGCAGTGTATCAGCGGTAGCCAAAAACATTCAGTACTTC; CDR3: CASSVSAVAKNIQYF
J: TRBJ1-2; size: NA; V: TRBV20-1; length: 16; D: TRBD1; DNA: TGCAGTGCTAGAGATTTGGCGACCGGGACAGGGGGTGGCTACACCTTC; CDR3: CSARDLATGTGGGYTF
J: TRBJ2-5; size: many; V: TRBV6-2/TRBV6-3; length: 14; D: NA; DNA: TGTGCCAGCAGTTCTCTGGCCAGAGAAGAGACCCAGTACTTC; CDR3: CASSSLAREETQYF
J: TRBJ1-2; size: few; V: TRBV28; length: 15; D: TRBD1; DNA: TGTGCCAGCAGTTTACAGGGGGCGCGTAGCTATGGCTACACCTTC; CDR3: CASSLQGARSYGYTF
J: TRBJ2-7; size: many; V: TRBV2; length: 12; D: TRBD1; DNA: TGTGCCAGCTCCCGGGACAGAGATGAGCAGTACTTC; CDR3: CASSRDRDEQYF
J: TRBJ1-3; size: many; V: TRBV12-3/TRBV12-4; length: 15; D: TRBD1; DNA: TGTGCCAGCAGTCTGACAGGGGGCGCATGGAACACCATATATTTT; CDR3: CASSLTGGAWNTIYF
J: TRBJ2-7; size: NA; V: TRBV2; length: 14; D: TRBD1; DNA: TGTGCCAGCATCGAACAGGGGGCTGGATGGGAGCAGTACTTC; CDR3: CASIEQGAGWEQYF
J: TRBJ2-7; size: NA; V: TRBV6-1; length: 16; D: NA; DNA: TGTGCCAGCAGTGAAAGGGGAGGAACCCACCGCTACGAGCAGTACTTC; CDR3: CASSERGGTHRYEQYF
J: TRBJ2-7; size: many; V: TRBV28; length: 15; D: TRBD1; DNA: TGTGCCAGCGAGGGCCACAGGGGTGCGGCCTACGAGCAGTACTTC; CDR3: CASEGHRGAAYEQYF
J: TRBJ1-1; size: few; V: TRBV6-1; length: 13; D: NA; DNA: TGTGCCAGCATCCTCACGGAGGGGACTGAAGCTTTCTTT; CDR3: CASILTEGTEAFF
J: TRBJ2-1; size: NA; V: TRBV19; length: 18; D: NA; DNA: TGTGCCAGTAGTATATTCCCCCAGCGATTCCTTACCTACAATGAGCAGTTCTTC; CDR3: CASSIFPQRFLTYNEQFF
J: TRBJ2-2; size: many; V: TRBV19; length: 18; D: NA; DNA: TGTGCCAGTAGTATGCCTTCGGGAGCATTTCGTGGCACCGGGGAGCTGTTTTTT; CDR3: CASSMPSGAFRGTGELFF
J: TRBJ2-2; size: once; V: TRBV7-2; length: 18; D: NA; DNA: TGTGCCAGCAGCTCCCCCCTGAAGGGGAGGGGGCTAACCGGGGAGCTGTTTTTT; CDR3: CASSSPLKGRGLTGELFF
J: TRBJ2-7; size: few; V: TRBV4-1; length: 13; D: NA; DNA: TGCGCCAGCAGCCAAGACCCCTTTAACGAGCAGTACTTC; CDR3: CASSQDPFNEQYF
J: TRBJ2-1; size: NA; V: TRBV20-1; length: 17; D: TRBD2; DNA: TGCAGTGCTAGCTCGTCGGGAGGGCCTTGGGATCAAAATGAGCAGTTCTTC; CDR3: CSASSSGGPWDQNEQFF
J: TRBJ2-2; size: few; V: TRBV5-1; length: 15; D: TRBD1; DNA: TGCGCCAGCAGCAGGACAGGGGGCGCGTCCGGGGAGCTGTTTTTT; CDR3: CASSRTGGASGELFF
J: TRBJ2-7; size: NA; V: TRBV7-8; length: 15; D: TRBD1; DNA: TGTGCCAGCAGCCACCCGGGACAGGGTAGGGAAGAGCAGTACTTC; CDR3: CASSHPGQGREEQYF
J: TRBJ2-2; size: NA; V: TRBV4-3; length: 17; D: NA; DNA: TGCGCCAGCAGCCAAGATCTCTGGGGAAAGGGCACCGGGGAGCTGTTTTTT; CDR3: CASSQDLWGKGTGELFF
J: TRBJ2-4; size: NA; V: TRBV6-1; length: 19; D: TRBD2; DNA: TGTGCCAGCAGTCCCACCCTCGACCCGGGACTAGCGGCAAAAAACATTCAGTACTTC; CDR3: CASSPTLDPGLAAKNIQYF
J: TRBJ1-1; size: many; V: TRBV3-1; length: 16; D: NA; DNA: TGTGCCAGCAGCCAATACCGGACGTCCATGAACACTGAAGCTTTCTTT; CDR3: CASSQYRTSMNTEAFF
J: TRBJ1-5; size: many; V: TRBV2; length: 14; D: TRBD1; DNA: TGTGCCAGCAGTGAACACAGGGGGCATCAGCCCCAGCATTTT; CDR3: CASSEHRGHQPQHF
J: TRBJ2-5; size: few; V: TRBV18; length: 13; D: NA; DNA: TGCGCCAGCTCACGCGATGCTCAAGAGACCCAGTACTTC; CDR3: CASSRDAQETQYF
J: TRBJ2-5; size: few; V: TRBV10-3; length: 16; D: NA; DNA: TGTGCCATCAGTGTCCGTCCCTCGGGACGCCAAGAGACCCAGTACTTC; CDR3: CAISVRPSGRQETQYF
J: TRBJ1-2; size: many; V: TRBV6-1; length: 14; D: NA; DNA: TGTGCCAGCAGACCCGGAGGGTTGATCTATGGCTACACCTTC; CDR3: CASRPGGLIYGYTF